The 24 T cell receptor beta chains below were found in one sample sequenced in a study of STAT5B mutations in CD4+ large granular lymphocyte leukemia (dated 2022 in TCRdb). Library preparation employed the immunoSEQ multiplex PCR assay. Drawn from immuneACCESS, this table holds only the in-frame rearrangements with V and J called that TCRdb kept. Clones are partly lost; checked studies trace under half to an unresolved V gene and leave the rest unexplained. The sample table shows 20,000 to 25,000 clones, and less than 80% are seen once. The ten largest clones capture 0.5% to 0.65% of the sample. The sample consisted of CD4+ T cells from blood buffy coats. All receptors come from a human donor in good health.

In this sample, this clone turned up a few times. This chain connects TRBV5-6 to TRBJ1-5, with 7 bases that match TRBD1. Germline V gene sequence: CDR1 SGHDT, CDR2 YYEEEE. The CDR3 contains 14 residues. With V trimmed by 4 bases and J by 3 bases, 4 bases remained unmatched. CDR3 DNA: TGTGCCAGCAGCCTTGGACAGGCCAATCAGCCCCAGCATTTT. Translated, it gives CASSLGQANQPQHF.

This clone has a handful of counts. The V call is TRBV5-3, the J call TRBJ2-7; a possible D gene is TRBD1 (6 bases). TRBV5-3 is an ORF, and what it does is uncertain. Trimming removed 2 bases from V and 5 bases from J, with 14 bases in between. There are 14 residues in the CDR3. CDR3 region: CARSFSQGSDEQYF. CDR3 bases: TGTGCCAGAAGCTTTTCACAGGGCAGTGACGAGCAGTACTTC.

The rearrangement uses TRBV21-1 and TRBJ2-1; the table gives TRBD1 as D, unverified against the DNA. TRBV21-1 is an annotated pseudogene. CDR3 length equals 15 residues. DNA for the CDR3: TGTGCCAGCAGCAAATACAGGAACTCCTACAATGAGCAGTTCTTC. Its protein is CASSKYRNSYNEQFF.

V is TRBV18 and J is TRBJ1-2; 7 positions agree with TRBD1. Trimming cost V 3 bases and J 1 base; bases outside gene matches: 5. This CDR3 has 15 residues. CDR1 is KGHSH, CDR2 LQKENI, per germline. The CDR3, as DNA: TGTGCCAGCTCACCGCCGGGACAGATTAACTATGGCTACACCTTC. Protein sequence: CASSPPGQINYGYTF.

As DNA, the CDR3 is TGTGCCAGCAGCTGGGGCGGACCGACTTCAATGAACACTGAAGCTTTCTTT. Protein: CASSWGGPTSMNTEAFF. The chain recombines TRBV5-4 with TRBJ1-1, with D maybe TRBD1 (5 bases). Germline V gene data show CDR1 as SGHNT and CDR2 as YYREEE (reference sequence). This CDR3 contains 17 residues. Deletions cut 3 bases from V and 0 bases from J, with 18 bases between.

The table lists this clone with a few counts. This sequence joins TRBV9 and TRBJ2-1; D unclear. The CDR3 covers 14 residues. V lost 2 bases to trimming and J lost 0 bases, with 6 bases between them. Germline V lookup: CDR1 SGDLS, CDR2 YYNGEE. The CDR3, as DNA: TGTGCCAGCAGCGTTCTTGCCTCCTACAATGAGCAGTTCTTC. This sequence encodes CASSVLASYNEQFF.

The rearrangement joins TRBV18 to TRBJ2-1, with 9 bases aligning to TRBD2. V was clipped by 6 bases and J by 7 bases; unmatched bases: 16. Germline assignment: CDR1 KGHSH and CDR2 LQKENI. CDR3 size: 17 residues. DNA of the CDR3: TGTGCCAGCTCCCTAAGTCGGGCTAGCGGGGAGCAAAATGAGCAGTTCTTC. Translating it yields CASSLSRASGEQNEQFF.

This chain uses TRBV9 with TRBJ2-3; D unclear. This CDR3 region has 14 residues. Trimming stripped 2 bases from V and 2 bases from J, with 9 bases between. The V gene's germline CDR1 is SGDLS and CDR2 YYNGEE. CDR3 nucleotide sequence: TGTGCCAGCAGCGTGCGAGACCTCACAGATACGCAGTATTTT. Translating gives CASSVRDLTDTQYF.

The V call is TRBV10-3, the J call TRBJ1-1, with a possible D match to TRBD1 (6 bases). Trimming took off 8 bases at V and 0 bases at J, with 10 bases between the two ends. This CDR3 is 13 amino acids long. The germline V gene encodes CDR1 ENHRY and CDR2 SYGVKD. In nucleotides, the CDR3 is TGTGCCATCGGGGGCGCGCTGAACACTGAAGCTTTCTTT. Translating gives CAIGGALNTEAFF.

In its sample, this clone ranks as medium-sized (0.01 to 0.1%). The V and J genes are TRBV19 and TRBJ1-5; 8 bases align to TRBD1. Germline V gene sequence: CDR1 LNHDA, CDR2 SQIVND (reference sequence). V lost 5 bases to trimming and J lost 3 bases; unmatched junction nucleotides: 9. CDR3 size: 16 residues. The CDR3 reads CASSPPTTGANQPQHF. The CDR3, as DNA: TGTGCCAGTAGTCCACCTACGACAGGGGCCAATCAGCCCCAGCATTTT.

The V call is TRBV6-5, the J call TRBJ2-7; the D gene could be TRBD1 or TRBD2 (6 bases each). CDR3 length: 14 amino acids. Trimming stripped 6 bases from V and 4 bases from J, with 16 bases between. The germline V gene has CDR1 MNHEY and CDR2 SVGAGI. CDR3 sequence reads: CASRAPGGRYEQYF. CDR3 DNA: TGTGCCAGCAGAGCCCCCGGGGGCAGGTACGAGCAGTACTTC.

This clone was recorded a few times. This chain uses TRBV19 with TRBJ1-2, with D perhaps TRBD1 (5 bases). V was clipped by 2 bases and J by 1 base, with 20 bases between them. The CDR3 sequence is 18 residues long. CDR1 and CDR2 from the germline V gene are LNHDA and SQIVND (reference sequence). In DNA form, the CDR3 reads TGTGCCAGTAGTATAATGGAACCGACAGTATCCAGTAACTATGGCTACACCTTC. Translation: CASSIMEPTVSSNYGYTF. The variable domain in full, completed from reference TRBV19 and TRBJ1-2, reads DGGITQSPKYLFRKEGQNVTLSCEQNLNHDAMYWYRQDPGQGLRLIYYSQIVNDFQKGDIAEGYSVSREKKESFPLTVTSAQKNPTAFYLCASSIMEPTVSSNYGYTFGSGTRLTVV.

This rearrangement joins TRBV4-1 to TRBJ1-2; TRBD1 agrees at 7 bases. J was trimmed by 0 bases and V by 4 bases; bases with no gene match: 8. The CDR3 has 16 amino acids. Germline-derived CDR1 and CDR2 are MGHRA and YSYEKL. CDR3 sequence: CASSPRQGTPNYGYTF. In DNA, the CDR3 is TGCGCCAGCAGCCCGCGACAGGGAACCCCTAACTATGGCTACACCTTC.

Here the CDR3 reads CASSEDSPTTNEKLFF. CDR3 nucleotides: TGTGCCAGCAGTGAGGACAGTCCGACAACTAATGAAAAACTGTTTTTT. V is TRBV2 and J is TRBJ1-4; D is possibly TRBD1 (6 bases). Per the germline V gene, CDR1 is SNHLY and CDR2 is FYNNEI. The V and J ends lost 3 bases and 0 bases respectively, with 11 bases between them. CDR3 length equals 16 residues.

The chain recombines TRBV27 with TRBJ2-2; 7 positions agree with TRBD1. This CDR3 region has 16 residues. CDR1 and CDR2 (germline): MNHEY, SMNVEV (reference sequence). Trimming cost V 6 bases and J 5 bases; bases outside gene matches: 12. CDR3 residues: CASSLRTGERTGELFF. As DNA, the CDR3 is TGTGCCAGCAGCTTAAGGACAGGCGAAAGGACCGGGGAGCTGTTTTTT.

The chain recombines TRBV5-4 with TRBJ2-5; 11 bases are a match to TRBD2. The germline CDR1 and CDR2 sequences are SGHNT and YYREEE (reference sequence). The CDR3 consists of 16 residues. Unmatched junction bases numbered 4, after V lost 0 bases and J lost 3 bases. The CDR3 reads CASSLAPSGGKETQYF. CDR3 in DNA: TGTGCCAGCAGCTTGGCGCCTAGCGGGGGGAAAGAGACCCAGTACTTC.

The chain recombines TRBV5-1 with TRBJ2-1; 7 bases align to TRBD1. The germline gives CDR1 SGHRS, CDR2 YFSETQ. CDR3 length: 15 amino acids. V lost 0 bases, J lost 10 bases, and 10 bases stayed unmatched. The CDR3 DNA is TGCGCCAGCAGCTTGGCGGTACCAGGGGGAGACGAGCAGTTCTTC. This translates into CASSLAVPGGDEQFF.

The rearrangement joins TRBV29-1 to TRBJ1-2; D not resolved. The CDR3 has 11 amino acids. Per the germline V gene, CDR1 is SQVTM and CDR2 is ANQGSEA. V was shortened by 4 bases and J by 2 bases, with 5 bases between the two germline ends. The CDR3 DNA reads as TGCAGCGTTGTGGAAAACTATGGCTACACCTTC. The encoded protein is CSVVENYGYTF.

This chain connects TRBV4-2 to TRBJ1-5; D call uncertain. Germline V lookup: CDR1 LGHNA, CDR2 YNFKEQ. The CDR3 covers 14 residues. Trimming shortened V by 2 bases and J by 2 bases, and 7 bases separated the two germline ends. The chain's CDR3 is CASSQMQGNQPQHF. In nucleotides, the CDR3 is TGTGCCAGCAGCCAAATGCAGGGCAATCAGCCCCAGCATTTT.

The chain uses TRBV5-1 and TRBJ2-3, with D hard to call. V was trimmed by 5 bases and J by 4 bases, leaving 5 bases between them. Per the germline V gene, CDR1 is SGHRS and CDR2 is YFSETQ. The CDR3 has 11 residues. CDR3 loop: CASRNADTQYF. CDR3 coding DNA: TGCGCCAGCAGAAATGCAGATACGCAGTATTTT.

This clone turned up a few times. The chain carries TRBV18 and TRBJ1-4; no reliable D call. CDR3 size: 17 residues. Germline V gene lookup returns CDR1 KGHSH and CDR2 LQKENI. V was clipped by 2 bases and J by 3 bases, with 16 bases between them. The chain's CDR3 is CASSPGPGFGANEKLFF. The CDR3 DNA sequence: TGTGCCAGCTCACCAGGCCCCGGTTTCGGGGCTAATGAAAAACTGTTTTTT.

This rearrangement joins TRBV6-6 to TRBJ1-1; D is unresolved. Germline values: CDR1 MNHNY, CDR2 SVGAGI (reference sequence). The CDR3 runs to 13 residues. Trimming took 6 bases from V and 1 from J, leaving 9 bases between them. The CDR3: CASRGYGNTEAFF. DNA of the CDR3: TGTGCCAGCAGGGGATATGGGAACACTGAAGCTTTCTTT.

The chain uses TRBV4-2 and TRBJ1-2, with D possibly being TRBD1 (5 bases). CDR1 and CDR2 (germline): LGHNA, YNFKEQ. CDR3 length: 14 residues. V lost 0 bases, J lost 6 bases, and 11 bases lay in between. CDR3 nucleotides: TGTGCCAGCAGCCAAGATCAGGGAAGTCATGGCTACACCTTC. The encoded protein is CASSQDQGSHGYTF.

The CDR3 spells CASSLGGGRGDGYTF. CDR3 in DNA: TGTGCCAGCAGCTTAGGAGGGGGGCGCGGTGATGGCTACACCTTC. This chain joins TRBV7-8 and TRBJ1-2; weak D call: TRBD1 (6 bases). From germline, CDR1 is SGHVS and CDR2 FQNEAQ. This CDR3 comprises 15 residues. Deletions cut 1 base from V and 6 bases from J, with 15 bases between.